This TCR beta chain was observed in a study of tumor-infiltrating lymphocytes in primary liver carcinoma (TCRdb year 2017). Background for the entire study: Of the five patients (three men and two women, aged 30 to 69 years), four had hepatocellular carcinoma and one had combined HCC and intrahepatic cholangiocarcinoma. Reproducibility between technical replicate repertoires was high, with correlation coefficients above 0.98 and mean shared-clone rates roughly 0.87. A total of around 35 specimens from 5 patients went through TCRbeta repertoire sequencing, namely 25 tumor regions, 5 adjacent noncancerous liver tissues and 5 peripheral blood samples. Each sample produced about 3.5 to 8 million productive TCRbeta reads, and read depth showed no significant difference between tissue types. The study combined TCRbeta repertoire sequencing, expression microarrays and whole-exome sequencing across five regions of each liver tumor, with adjacent normal tissue and blood. Agilent mRNA microarray profiling was performed on the 25 tumor region samples to relate TCRbeta repertoire diversity to the local molecular phenotype. The five patients had tumors of stage T1-T3 N0M0, with maximum diameters ranging from roughly 4.2 to 11 cm. On the study overall, not on this receptor specifically: Only the TCR beta chain was sequenced, so true repertoire diversity is likely underestimated because unpaired alpha chains were not captured. Compared with blood, tumors had a significantly larger share of the repertoire taken up by the top 250 clones (p = 0.039). Because the samples were bulk and unsorted, CD4+ and CD8+ T cell repertoires could not be compared. Only 4 or 5 patients were included in the study, and the authors note that the findings should be validated in a larger study. Pairs of tumor regions showed greater repertoire overlap (mean about 35%) than tumor-adjacent pairs (around 17%) or tumor-blood pairs (roughly 15%), which is consistent with antigen-driven expansion. Only about 8-25% of top clones were present in all five regions of a tumor, suggesting spatial heterogeneity of tumor-infiltrating T cells.

CDR1 is given as MNHEY and CDR2 as SVGEGT, both from the germline V gene. The CDR3 comprises 14 residues, both ends counted. This entry keeps only the CDR3 DNA: 42 bases, framed from base 1. A distance of 13 bases separates the germline ends of V and J, which lose 6 bases and 2 bases respectively. About this clonotype: Its specific antigen is unknown. One base away lies a much larger clone, so this may be a sequencing read error. The CDR3 carries no conserved terminal phenylalanine or tryptophan, so it likely arises from a read error.

Starting from approximately 0.5 ug total RNA, TCRbeta-specific cDNA was produced by reverse transcription with a constant-region primer and ProtoScript II reverse transcriptase. Three nested multiplex PCR rounds, following a slightly modified ARM-PCR procedure, were used to build the TCRbeta libraries. Each of the first two PCR rounds ran for approximately 10 cycles and used multiplex TRBV1-TRBV30 forward primers together with a Cbeta reverse primer. Sample barcodes and Illumina adapters were added in a final 25-cycle PCR using Deep VentR polymerase. Before sequencing, amplicons between 200 and 500 bp were purified from gel using a QIAquick gel extraction kit. The TCRbeta amplicons were sequenced with 250-bp paired-end reads on an Illumina HiSeq 2500. For the original study's pipeline: Quality trimming of reads was performed with Trimmomatic v0.33, and paired reads were merged with FLASH v1.2.11 so that full CDR3 sequences could be recovered. V, D and J germline segments were assigned to the rearranged TCRbeta sequences by MiGEC v1.2.1b. Clonotype statistics and Shannon-Wiener diversity indices were calculated with VDJtools v1.0.0. To reduce sampling bias, subsequent analyses other than the diversity analysis used only the 250 most abundant clonotypes in each sample. In-frame beta chains were kept once TCRdb had trimmed the public reads at Q25 with fastp and called clones with MiXCR. When rows share a CDR3 protein, they turn into one entry using the most common DNA and genes. The V and J calls shown here were made by TCRdb, not taken from the authors' results. A total of about 60,000 distinct CDR3 sequences appear in this sample, about 71% of them only once. The ten largest clones add up to around 44% of the sample.

Without any cell sorting, total RNA and DNA were co-extracted from about 20-30 mg of bulk tissue using the AllPrep DNA/RNA mini kit. Between late 2015 and early 2016, roughly five patients in China with histopathologically diagnosed primary liver carcinoma had their tumors surgically resected. Chronic HBV infection was present in the patients, and the patients were treatment-naive at sampling. Five spatially separated regions were sampled per tumor: superior, inferior, left-lateral and right-lateral poles, plus the tumor centre. According to histology, viable tumor cells made up more than 80% of every tumor sample. Each fresh piece of tumor and adjacent tissue was cut in two, with one half stored in RNAlater at -80 degrees C and the other half sent for histology.

The TCR originated in a middle-aged man with primary liver carcinoma and hepatitis B virus infection. The sequence joins TRBV6-2 or TRBV6-3 to TRBJ1-2; no D segment can be confidently identified. The sequencing sample was made of liver tumor tissue from sampling region 4. This specimen's cell subset or site label, interpreted: tumor region T4, right-lateral pole. The sequenced DNA: TGTGCCAGCAGCTCCGGACCAATGAACTATGGCTACACCGTC. Its product reads: CASSSGPMNYGYTV.